The clone carrying this TCR beta chain has a handful of counts. Antigen unknown. These data are taken from a study of neurological immune-mediated disorders. Study-wide results and limits: Expanded clones shared no CDR3 amino acid sequences across subjects, suggesting private repertoires in all groups.

The team produced cDNA through 5'RACE using 10-nucleotide random UMIs. One entry per CDR3 protein, called by TCRdb with MiXCR from the 5' RACE reads. The table shows more than 55,000 distinct CDR3 sequences, with 9.7% occurring only once. Time point reported: longitudinal time-point 2. Stored at -80 C, 2 million PBMCs were the source of the unsorted libraries. The V end was cut by 1 base, the J end by 6 bases, with 14 bases between. The CDR3 length is 15 residues. In germline, CDR1 is SGHKS, CDR2 YYEKEE (reference sequence). The TCR sequence derives from a man younger than 40 in good health. The sample was PBMCs. This rearrangement joins TRBV5-5 to TRBJ2-4; the D gene is possibly TRBD1 (6 bases). The CDR3 reads CASSLIVAGANIQYF. The CDR3 DNA sequence: TGTGCCAGCAGCTTGATCGTTGCAGGGGCAAACATTCAGTACTTC.